The 4 T cell receptor beta chains below all came from one sample that was sequenced in a study of T cell responses to AZD1222 COVID-19 vaccine (dated by TCRdb to the early 2020s). Read against the paper, the sample's time point label means: baseline before first vaccination. Libraries were prepared through the immunoSEQ multiplex PCR assay. TCRdb stores this immuneACCESS table with in-frame sequences only. Part of the clones is absent; in the studies checked, under half of the shortfall reflects unresolved V genes, and no reason is known for the rest. This sample holds more than 80,000 clones; roughly 90% were observed only once. The ten largest clones take up approximately 5.4% of the sample. The material sequenced was peripheral blood, taken on day 0 of AZD1222 vaccination. These receptors came from an adult in good health.

In regard to this clone: Mismatch with germline at one junction end may stem from a read error. The CDR3 DNA sequence: TGTGCCGGCAGCTTCCAAGGGTATGGCTACACCTTC. The encoded protein is CAGSFQGYGYTF. This chain links TRBV14 with TRBJ1-2; D not resolved. Germline loops: CDR1 SGHDN, CDR2 FVKESK. The CDR3 contains 12 residues.

V gene TRBV28 combines with J gene TRBJ1-5; 10 bases map to TRBD1. V trimming: 5 bases; J trimming: 7 bases; junction bases outside the gene matches: 8. CDR1 is MDHEN, CDR2 SYDVKM, per germline. This CDR3 has 15 residues. DNA for the CDR3: TGTGCCAGCAGTAACCCGGGACAGGGGAAGCAGCCCCAGCATTTT. This gives the protein CASSNPGQGKQPQHF.

This clone was recorded only once. This chain uses TRBV2 with TRBJ2-1, with 12 bases identical to TRBD2. V shed 6 bases and J 4 bases; nucleotides not matched to a gene: 4. This CDR3 has 15 residues. Germline lookup yields CDR1 SNHLY and CDR2 FYNNEI. The CDR3 here is CASSPTSGGYNEQFF. As DNA, the CDR3 is TGTGCCAGCAGCCCCACTAGCGGGGGGTACAATGAGCAGTTCTTC.

The chain recombines TRBV3-1 (or the pseudogene TRBV3-2) with TRBJ1-2; D not certain. Trimming took off 1 base at V and 1 base at J, with 7 bases between the two ends. CDR1 and CDR2 from the germline V gene are LGHDT and YNNKEL (reference sequence). The CDR3 is made up of 14 amino acids. CDR3 protein: CASSQANLNYGYTF. The CDR3 region has the DNA TGTGCCAGCAGCCAAGCAAATCTTAACTATGGCTACACCTTC.